Following are 14 T cell receptor beta chains from one sample sequenced in a study of tumor-infiltrating lymphocytes in primary liver carcinoma. The blood RNA (from unsorted whole blood) was obtained, and germline DNA was also extracted. TCR beta cDNA came from roughly 0.45 ug total RNA, primed with a constant-region primer. ARM-PCR, slightly modified, supplied the TCR beta libraries through three nested multiplex PCR rounds. A C-beta reverse primer and TRBV1-TRBV30 forward primers served in each of the first two PCR rounds, at ten to eleven cycles apiece. One entry per CDR3 protein, called by TCRdb with MiXCR from the multiplex PCR reads. The sample gives a few hundred thousand distinct CDR3 sequences, around three fifths of which show up once; 15% to 20% is in the top ten. Sequencing was done on a sample of peripheral blood. Every receptor here comes from a woman aged 25 to 39 with primary liver carcinoma and hepatitis B virus infection.

As regards this clonotype: The germline gene is not matched at one end of the junction; a read error may be the cause. V is TRBV12-3 or TRBV12-4 and J is TRBJ2-6; D might be TRBD1 (5 bases). The CDR3 covers 14 residues. The CDR3 region is CARSLGSGANVLIF. The CDR3, as DNA: TGTGCCAGGAGTTTAGGCTCTGGGGCCAACGTCCTGATTTTC.

This clonotype was detected a few times. The genes are TRBV5-1 and TRBJ2-6, with D unresolved. This CDR3 has 12 residues. V was trimmed by 6 bases and J by 5 bases, leaving 6 bases between them. Germline CDR1 reads SGHRS; CDR2 reads YFSETQ. CDR3 sequence reads: CASIGRANVLTF. The CDR3 DNA follows: TGCGCCAGCATAGGCAGGGCCAACGTCCTGACTTTC.

About this clonotype: A read error may produce the germline difference seen at one junction end. V is TRBV12-3 or TRBV12-4 and J is TRBJ2-3; 8 bases are shared with TRBD2. The CDR3 length is 13 residues. CDR3 sequence reads: CASSGRGSDMQYF. CDR3 DNA sequence: TGTGCCAGCAGCGGGAGGGGGTCAGATATGCAGTATTTT.

There are many counts of this clonotype. The rearrangement links TRBV29-1 to TRBJ1-2; 7 bases map to TRBD1. The CDR3 has 12 residues. In germline, CDR1 is SQVTM, CDR2 ANQGSEA. Trimming took 7 bases from V and 8 from J; bases not matched to a gene: 10. The CDR3 nucleotides are TGCAGCGGCAGGGGGACGGCCGGGGGCTACACCTTC. It is translated as CSGRGTAGGYTF.

A remark on this clonotype: A single base separates this from a much larger clone, so it may be a read error. The chain couples TRBV11-2 to TRBJ2-1; 7 nucleotides agree with TRBD2. V lost 5 bases, J lost 0 bases, and 7 bases stayed unmatched. This CDR3 has 16 residues. Germline V CDR1 and CDR2: SGHAT, FQNNGV. This CDR3 reads CASSRVGGSSYNEQFF. In nucleotides, the CDR3 is TGTGCCAGCAGCCGAGTCGGGGGGAGCTCCTACAATGAGCAGTTCTTC.

A note on this clonotype: Since a much larger clone is just one base distant, this may be a read error. The gene calls are TRBV5-6 and TRBJ2-5; D gene uncertain. The CDR3 is 17 amino acids. From germline, CDR1 is SGHDT and CDR2 YYEEEE. The CDR3 region has the DNA TGTGCCAGCAGCTTGGAAGGGCTCGGAAGGGCGCAAGAGACCCAGTGCTTC. It is translated as CASSLEGLGRAQETQCF.

The chain couples TRBV7-9 to TRBJ1-5; 10 bases align to TRBD1. Germline V gene sequence: CDR1 SEHNR, CDR2 FQNEAQ (reference sequence). This CDR3 region has 16 residues. V lost 1 base and J lost 3; bases outside the gene matches: 3. DNA of the CDR3: TGTGCCAGCAGCTTAGTAGGGACAGGGGACAATCAGCCCCAGCATTTT. Its translation: CASSLVGTGDNQPQHF. Complete variable domain (other parts from reference TRBV7-9 and TRBJ1-5): DTGVSQNPRHKITKRGQNVTFRCDPISEHNRLYWYRQTLGQGPEFLTYFQNEAQLEKSRLLSDRFSAERPKGSFSTLEIQRTEQGDSAMYLCASSLVGTGDNQPQHFGDGTRLSIL.

Concerning this clonotype: A much larger clone lies a single base off, so this may be a read error. V is TRBV6-2 or TRBV6-3 and J is TRBJ2-1, with 7 bases that match TRBD2. Germline CDR1 reads MNHEY; CDR2 reads SVGEGT. Germline trimming cut 11 bases from V and 9 bases from J; bases unmatched to any gene: 13. This CDR3 is 13 amino acids long. CDR3 DNA sequence: TGTGCCTGCAAGTCGGGCGGGAGAGCTGAGCAGTTCTTC. Translation: CACKSGGRAEQFF.

Remarks on this clonotype: One end of the junction fails to match germline, which may point to a read error. This chain links TRBV11-2 with TRBJ2-3; D is ambiguous. The CDR3 has 15 amino acids. Germline CDR1 and CDR2: SGHAT and FQNNGV. The CDR3 reads CAGSLDVGYTDTQYF. For the CDR3, the DNA is TGTGCCGGCAGCTTAGATGTGGGATACACAGATACGCAGTATTTT. Full variable domain (missing parts from reference TRBV11-2 and TRBJ2-3): EAGVAQSPRYKIIEKRQSVAFWCNPISGHATLYWYQQILGQGPKLLIQFQNNGVVDDSQLPKDRFSAERLKGVDSTLKIQPAKLEDSAVYLCAGSLDVGYTDTQYFGPGTRLTVL.

The chain combines TRBV4-3 with TRBJ2-3; 12 bases fit TRBD2. Germline loops: CDR1 LGHNA, CDR2 YSLEER. This CDR3 comprises 17 residues. V dropped 0 bases and J dropped 2; count of bases not matched to a gene: 3. The CDR3: CASSQDRLAGVTDTQYF. CDR3 nucleotide sequence: TGCGCCAGCAGCCAAGATCGACTAGCGGGAGTCACAGATACGCAGTATTTT.

This clonotype appeared a single time. The junction shows a germline mismatch at one end, possibly a read error. J is TRBJ2-3 and V is TRBV11-2; D uncertain. Germline CDR1 and CDR2: SGHAT and FQNNGV. CDR3 length: 12 amino acids. The CDR3: CANSHNSDTQYF. The DNA of the CDR3 is TGTGCCAACAGCCACAACTCAGATACGCAGTATTTT.

This clonotype appeared a few times. The chain couples TRBV12-3 or TRBV12-4 to TRBJ2-1, with D unresolved. The CDR3 covers 11 residues. V lost 3 bases, J lost 9 bases, and 6 bases lay in between. As DNA, the CDR3 is TGTGCCAGCAGTTTTCTGGGTGAGCAGTTCTTC. It yields the protein CASSFLGEQFF.

This clonotype was recorded at least ten times. The chain couples TRBV29-1 to TRBJ1-1; TRBD1 might be the D (6 bases). This CDR3 region has 11 residues. Trimming took 4 bases from V and 8 from J, leaving 11 bases between them. The germline V gene has CDR1 SQVTM and CDR2 ANQGSEA. The CDR3 here is CSVGLGQEAFF. Here the CDR3 DNA reads TGCAGCGTTGGGTTAGGACAGGAAGCTTTCTTT.

Concerning this clonotype itself: No conserved phenylalanine or tryptophan is present at the end of the CDR3, so a read error is the likely explanation. V gene TRBV29-1 combines with J gene TRBJ2-7; D uncertain. In germline, CDR1 is SQVTM, CDR2 ANQGSEA. The CDR3 is made up of 15 amino acids. Trimming stripped 6 bases from V and 3 bases from J, with 21 bases between. CDR3 sequence (DNA): TGCAGCGTCACTGGGGAAGATAAGGGTTACTACGAGCAGTACTAC. This codes for CSVTGEDKGYYEQYY.